The 13 T cell receptor beta chains in this list originate from one sample, sequenced in a study of T cell repertoires in cytomegalovirus infection (dated by TCRdb to the late 2010s). The sample was run on an Illumina HiSeq 1500. TCRdb reprocessed the public reads (quality trimming at Q25 with fastp, clone calling with MiXCR) and kept in-frame beta chains. Every entry covers one CDR3 protein and lists the most common genes and DNA from its rows. A total of approximately 400,000 distinct CDR3 sequences appear in this sample, around 32% of them only once. Of the sample, around 15% falls within the top ten clones. What was sequenced was PBMCs. The receptor source for this set is a human donor in good health (CMV status not recorded). Some clones in this sample may be carry-over from other donors' samples.

The rearrangement uses TRBV6-5 and TRBJ2-5; 10 bases match TRBD2. Germline CDR1 reads MNHEY; CDR2 reads SVGAGI. The V and J ends lost 0 bases and 9 bases, in that order; junction bases with no gene match: 13. The CDR3 runs to 17 residues. The chain's CDR3 is CASSYSASGGAQEPQYF. The CDR3 nucleotides read TGTGCCAGCAGTTACTCGGCAAGCGGGGGGGCCCAGGAGCCCCAGTACTTC.

This clonotype has more than one count but fewer than ten. The rearrangement links TRBV24-1 to TRBJ2-5, with D uncertain. Trimming removed 3 bases from V and 3 bases from J, with 7 bases in between. This CDR3 is built from 13 residues. CDR1 and CDR2 (germline): KGHDR, SFDVKD. The chain's CDR3 is CATSDPTEETQYF. The CDR3 DNA reads TGTGCCACCAGTGATCCTACTGAAGAGACCCAGTACTTC.

Worth noting for this clonotype: The CDR3 does not close with the conserved phenylalanine or tryptophan, likely indicating a read error. The genes are TRBV11-3 and TRBJ2-1; 8 positions agree with TRBD1. This CDR3 region has 17 residues. Germline CDR1 SGHNT, CDR2 YENEEA. V shed 2 bases, J shed 5 bases, and the junction held 11 bases outside the gene matches. For the CDR3, the DNA is TGTGCCAGCAGCTTAAGCAGGGGGCGTAGGTACCACAATGAGCAGTTCTTA. This translates into CASSLSRGRRYHNEQFL.

This clonotype appeared a few times. The chain couples TRBV29-1 to TRBJ2-7; tentative D call: TRBD2 (6 bases). The CDR3 is made up of 12 amino acids. Germline V lookup: CDR1 SQVTM, CDR2 ANQGSEA. V lost 4 bases and J lost 3, with 10 bases in between. For the CDR3, the DNA is TGCAGCGTTGCCTGGGGGGTCTACGAGCAGTACTTC. Translating gives CSVAWGVYEQYF.

This clonotype was detected a few times. The chain links TRBV11-2 to TRBJ2-5; D is perhaps TRBD2 (6 bases). The CDR3 totals 14 residues. V was cut by 3 bases and J by 4 bases, with 12 bases left in between. The germline gives CDR1 SGHAT, CDR2 FQNNGV. The CDR3 reads CASSFSGRPETQYF. CDR3 nucleotide sequence: TGTGCCAGCAGCTTCTCCGGGAGACCAGAGACCCAGTACTTC.

The gene calls are TRBV19 and TRBJ1-1; maybe TRBD1 (6 bases). V lost 2 bases to trimming and J lost 2 bases, with 15 bases between them. CDR3 length: 16 residues. In germline, CDR1 is LNHDA, CDR2 SQIVND (reference sequence). The chain's CDR3 is CASSISPWGGNTEAFF. DNA for the CDR3: TGTGCCAGTAGTATATCCCCATGGGGGGGCAACACTGAAGCTTTCTTT.

This clonotype was recorded at least ten times. This chain connects TRBV7-8 to TRBJ1-5; 8 bases fit TRBD1. CDR1 is SGHVS and CDR2 is FQNEAQ in the germline V gene. The length of the CDR3 is 14 residues. Trimming took 3 bases from V and 7 from J; bases not matched to a gene: 5. In nucleotides, the CDR3 is TGTGCCAGCAGCTTTGACAGGGGTGGGCAGCCCCAGCATTTT. This codes for CASSFDRGGQPQHF.

A few counts support this clonotype. In DNA, the CDR3 is TGTGCCAGCAGCTTGGCCTGGGCTAATGGCTACACCTTC. This gives the protein CASSLAWANGYTF. This chain connects TRBV7-2 to TRBJ1-2; no clear D gene. Looked up from germline, CDR1 is SGHTA and CDR2 is FQGNSA. The length of the CDR3 is 13 residues. Deletions cut 3 bases from V and 6 bases from J, with 11 bases between.

This clonotype was picked up many times. The chain is built from TRBV7-6 and TRBJ1-2; 8 bases are a match to TRBD1. Germline assignment: CDR1 SGHVS and CDR2 FNYEAQ. Trimming took 5 bases from V and 4 from J; bases not matched to a gene: 12. This CDR3 is 16 amino acids long. The CDR3: CASSTGQGPLTYGYTF. The CDR3 DNA follows: TGTGCCAGCAGCACAGGACAGGGCCCACTTACCTATGGCTACACCTTC.

The chain employs TRBV29-1 and TRBJ2-4; D not certain. The V end lost 1 base, the J end lost 4 bases, and 5 bases lay between the germline ends. Germline V gene data show CDR1 as SQVTM and CDR2 as ANQGSEA. There are 12 residues in the CDR3. The CDR3 nucleotides are TGCAGCGTTGAAGGGCAGAAAAACATTCAGTACTTC. This translates into CSVEGQKNIQYF.

The rearrangement links TRBV2 to TRBJ1-2, with 9 nucleotides matching TRBD1. The CDR3 is 14 amino acids. The junction had 8 bases not matched to a gene; V was cut back by 6 bases and J by 6 bases. The germline V gene has CDR1 SNHLY and CDR2 FYNNEI. This CDR3 reads CASRNSGTGNGYTF. DNA of the CDR3: TGTGCCAGCAGAAACAGTGGGACAGGGAATGGCTACACCTTC.

In its sample, this clonotype was seen many times. The chain couples TRBV7-2 to TRBJ1-1; 8 nucleotides align to TRBD1. Germline CDR1 is SGHTA and CDR2 is FQGNSA. V trimming: 3 bases; J trimming: 0 bases; junction bases outside the gene matches: 6. The CDR3 totals 16 residues. CDR3 in amino acids: CASSFPSGGMNTEAFF. The CDR3 DNA reads as TGTGCCAGCAGCTTCCCGTCAGGGGGCATGAACACTGAAGCTTTCTTT.

As for this clonotype: The junction and the germline gene differ at one end; a read error may be behind it. This chain uses TRBV7-2 with TRBJ2-2; tentatively, D is TRBD2 (5 bases). Germline CDR1 is SGHTA and CDR2 is FQGNSA. The CDR3 spans 18 residues. CDR3 DNA sequence: TGTTCCAGCATTCTAGGGTCGGAACGAATTACGAACACCGGGGAGATGTTTTTT. Translation gives CSSILGSERITNTGEMFF.